The 10 T cell receptor beta chains listed next were all sequenced from one sample in a study of cytomegalovirus exposure and HLA in healthy donors. Primers included in the PCR were 60 Vbeta and 13 Jbeta primers. Sequencing used immunoSEQ multiplex PCR; TCRdb keeps in-frame clones, though not all of them. The table includes more than 150,000 clones, around 81% detected once. Sequences were obtained from PBMCs. All receptors derive from a woman in her late teens or twenties in good health and CMV-seropositive.

J is TRBJ1-2 and V is TRBV11-3; 8 bases line up with TRBD1. With V trimmed by 2 bases and J by 7 bases, 3 bases remained unmatched. The CDR3 contains 13 residues. From germline, CDR1 is SGHNT and CDR2 YENEEA. In DNA, the CDR3 is TGTGCCAGCAGCTTATCAGGGGGCTCTGGCTACACCTTC. Its translation: CASSLSGGSGYTF.

J is TRBJ2-1 and V is TRBV29-1, with a weak D call TRBD2 (6 bases). The V end lost 7 bases, the J end lost 5 bases, and 15 bases lay between the germline ends. CDR3 length: 13 residues. Germline lookup yields CDR1 SQVTM and CDR2 ANQGSEA. The DNA for the CDR3 is TGCAGCGCTATAGCGGAACAAGACAATGAGCAGTTCTTC. Its protein is CSAIAEQDNEQFF.

J is TRBJ1-6 and V is TRBV7-9; the D gene is possibly TRBD1 (5 bases). This CDR3 comprises 14 residues. The germline CDR1 and CDR2 sequences are SEHNR and FQNEAQ (reference sequence). The germline V and J ends were trimmed by 8 bases and 9 bases, with 17 bases remaining between them. The CDR3 DNA reads as TGTGCCAGCGCAAATACAGGAGGGTTTTCACCCCTCCACTTT. Protein: CASANTGGFSPLHF.

The V gene is TRBV9, the J gene TRBJ2-2; D is uncertain. The CDR3 totals 15 residues. Trimming left V 0 bases short and J 1 base short, with 7 bases between. CDR1 is SGDLS and CDR2 is YYNGEE in the germline V gene. The CDR3 DNA is TGTGCCAGCAGCGTAGGACACAGGAACACCGGGGAGCTGTTTTTT. It yields the protein CASSVGHRNTGELFF.

This clone appeared once. The chain has TRBV4-3 and TRBJ2-1; D is perhaps TRBD2 (6 bases). The V gene lost 4 bases and the J gene lost 13 bases, with 14 bases spanning the gap. The CDR3 extends over 12 amino acids. Germline V gene sequence: CDR1 LGHNA, CDR2 YSLEER. As DNA, the CDR3 is TGCGCCAGCAGCCCGTTGCGGGGTCTTCAGTTCTTC. It encodes CASSPLRGLQFF.

This chain uses TRBV15 with TRBJ1-2; the match to TRBD1 covers 9 bases. The CDR3 is 15 amino acids. CDR1 is LNHNV and CDR2 is YYDKDF in the germline V gene (reference sequence). The V gene end was trimmed by 5 bases and the J gene end by 8 bases; junction bases not matched to a gene: 12. The CDR3 protein is CATSSLRTGEGGYTF. DNA for the CDR3: TGTGCCACCAGCTCTTTGAGGACAGGGGAAGGCGGCTACACCTTC.

The chain employs TRBV6-1 and TRBJ2-7, with 10 nucleotides matching TRBD1. The J segment lost 7 bases and the V segment lost 0 bases, leaving 6 bases of the junction unmatched. The CDR3 contains 15 residues. The V gene's germline CDR1 is MNHNS and CDR2 SASEGT. The CDR3 DNA is TGTGCCAGCAGTGAAGCCGGGACAGGGGAACAAGAGCAGTACGTC. It codes for CASSEAGTGEQEQYV.

In this sample, this clone turned up once. The V call is TRBV7-3, the J call TRBJ2-1; TRBD1 agrees at 7 bases. The CDR3 has 15 residues. With 5 bases clipped from V and 9 bases from J, the junction kept 13 bases outside the gene matches. Germline lookup yields CDR1 SGHTA and CDR2 FQGTGA. The CDR3 DNA follows: TGTGCCAGCAGCCCCGAGAGGGGGCCATCCAGTGAGCAGTTCTTC. Translating it yields CASSPERGPSSEQFF.

This clone was picked up one time. V and J are TRBV4-2 and TRBJ1-6; D gene ambiguous. V lost 0 bases to trimming and J lost 4 bases, with 13 bases between them. The CDR3 consists of 17 residues. Germline V gene sequence: CDR1 LGHNA, CDR2 YNFKEQ. The DNA for the CDR3 is TGTGCCAGCAGCCAAGACCTAGTAGTTGAATATAATTCACCCCTCCACTTT. Its translation: CASSQDLVVEYNSPLHF.

This chain links TRBV15 with TRBJ1-6, with unresolved D. Trimming took 3 bases from V and 3 from J, leaving 12 bases between them. In germline, CDR1 is LNHNV, CDR2 YYDKDF (reference sequence). The CDR3 loop spans 16 amino acids. CDR3 region: CATSSFPGGYNSPLHF. The CDR3 region has the DNA TGTGCCACCAGCAGCTTCCCGGGAGGCTATAATTCACCCCTCCACTTT.